Below are 11 T cell receptor beta chains sequenced from a single sample in a study of breast tumors, draining lymph nodes, adjacent tissues. The lymph nodes were axillary draining lymph nodes from breast cancer patients. TCRdb passed the multiplex PCR reads through MiXCR, listing each CDR3 protein once. The sample lists roughly 100,000 distinct CDR3 sequences; 30% were seen once. Input material: axillary lymph node tissue. Every receptor here comes from a female donor with breast cancer. Some clones in this sample may be carry-over from other donors' samples.

Many counts were recorded for this clonotype. J is TRBJ2-7 and V is TRBV20-1; 7 bases are a match to TRBD2. The CDR3 covers 15 residues. Germline CDR1 DFQATT, CDR2 SNEGSKA (reference sequence). The trim removed 2 bases at V and 3 bases at J, leaving 10 bases unmatched. CDR3 loop: CSARPLGGRNYEQYF. CDR3 DNA: TGCAGTGCTAGACCTCTGGGGGGGAGGAACTACGAGCAGTACTTC.

To note about this clonotype: A much larger clone sits a single nucleotide away, making a read error possible. The chain couples TRBV6-1 to TRBJ1-4, with 7 bases that match TRBD1. Germline CDR1 MNHNS, CDR2 SASEGT. The CDR3 consists of 20 residues. With 5 bases clipped from V and 4 bases from J, the junction kept 22 bases outside the gene matches. CDR3 nucleotide sequence: TGTGCCAGCAGTACAACCGTACTCCGGGACAGCGGAGAGGATAATGAAAAACTGTTTTTT. It codes for CASSTTVLRDSGEDNEKLFF.

This clonotype showed up just a few times. The chain couples TRBV25-1 to TRBJ1-2; D is possibly TRBD1 (5 bases). The CDR3 length is 11 residues. Germline V gene lookup returns CDR1 MGHDK and CDR2 SYGVNS. V was clipped by 6 bases and J by 8 bases, with 10 bases between them. The CDR3 DNA reads TGTGCCAGCAGGATGGGGGGAGGCTACACCTTC. This translates into CASRMGGGYTF.

This clonotype was detected ten times or more. The chain employs TRBV6-5 and TRBJ1-2; possibly TRBD1 for D (6 bases). The CDR3 length is 15 residues. The germline CDR1 and CDR2 sequences are MNHEY and SVGAGI. Trimming removed 4 bases from V and 3 bases from J, with 15 bases in between. CDR3 in amino acids: CASSFYRESDYGYTF. The CDR3 nucleotides are TGTGCCAGCAGTTTTTACAGGGAAAGCGACTATGGCTACACCTTC.

V gene TRBV10-3 combines with J gene TRBJ2-5, with 7 positions matching TRBD2. Germline CDR1 is ENHRY and CDR2 is SYGVKD. V shed 4 bases, J shed 9 bases, and the junction held 20 bases outside the gene matches. The CDR3 runs 17 residues. CDR3 sequence: CAISVSIGGGRMEAQYF. Written as DNA, the CDR3 is TGTGCCATCAGTGTGTCGATCGGAGGCGGGAGAATGGAGGCCCAGTACTTC.

V is TRBV20-1 and J is TRBJ1-1; D gene uncertain. Deletions cut 3 bases from V and 0 bases from J, with 5 bases between. CDR1 is DFQATT and CDR2 is SNEGSKA in the germline V gene (reference sequence). The CDR3 has 12 amino acids. In DNA form, the CDR3 reads TGCAGTGCTAGTCCGGTGAACACTGAAGCTTTCTTT. Protein sequence: CSASPVNTEAFF.

Ten or more counts support this clonotype. At one of its ends the junction is not consistent with the germline gene, which may arise from a read error. The genes are TRBV20-1 and TRBJ2-5; TRBD2 is a possible D gene (6 bases). Germline loops: CDR1 DFQATT, CDR2 SNEGSKA (reference sequence). There are 14 residues in the CDR3. The CDR3 bases are TGCAGTGCCCTAGGTCCGGGAGATCAAGCGACCCAGTACTTC. The encoded protein is CSALGPGDQATQYF.

This clonotype was seen repeatedly, ten times or more. The chain uses TRBV20-1 and TRBJ2-7; TRBD2 aligns across 7 bases. The CDR3 is 13 residues long. CDR1 DFQATT and CDR2 SNEGSKA come from the germline V gene (reference sequence). The V and J ends lost 1 base and 6 bases, in that order; junction bases with no gene match: 6. CDR3 region: CSARAIAGGEQYF. CDR3 coding DNA: TGCAGTGCTAGAGCAATAGCGGGCGGCGAGCAGTACTTC.

This clonotype occurred many times. The junction departs from germline at one end; a sequencing error may be responsible. The gene calls are TRBV6-4 and TRBJ1-5, with TRBD1 as a possible D gene (5 bases). Germline V gene lookup returns CDR1 MRHNA and CDR2 SNTAGT. The CDR3 has 15 residues. The CDR3 region has the DNA TGTGCCAGCAGTCACTCGAAGGGGCGCAATCAGCCCCAGCATTTT. Amino acid sequence: CASSHSKGRNQPQHF.

This clonotype came up many times. This chain joins TRBV29-1 and TRBJ1-1; D not certain. This CDR3 has 14 residues. Trimming removed 1 base from V and 0 bases from J, with 9 bases in between. Germline CDR1 SQVTM, CDR2 ANQGSEA. Here the CDR3 reads CSVEGGALNTEAFF. For the CDR3, the DNA is TGCAGCGTTGAAGGGGGAGCCTTGAACACTGAAGCTTTCTTT. Supplemented by reference TRBV29-1 and TRBJ1-1, the full variable domain reads SAVISQKPSRDICQRGTSLTIQCQVDSQVTMMFWYRQQPGQSLTLIATANQGSEATYESGFVIDKFPISRPNLTFSTLTVSNMSPEDSSIYLCSVEGGALNTEAFFGQGTRLTVV.

This clonotype showed up many times. This sequence joins TRBV5-1 and TRBJ2-1; unclear D gene. The CDR3 is 18 amino acids. The V end was cut by 0 bases, the J end by 0 bases, with 16 bases between. Germline CDR1 and CDR2: SGHRS and YFSETQ. The CDR3 nucleotides read TGCGCCAGCAGCTTGGATCCCGTTAGCACGAGCTCCTACAATGAGCAGTTCTTC. Translated: CASSLDPVSTSSYNEQFF.